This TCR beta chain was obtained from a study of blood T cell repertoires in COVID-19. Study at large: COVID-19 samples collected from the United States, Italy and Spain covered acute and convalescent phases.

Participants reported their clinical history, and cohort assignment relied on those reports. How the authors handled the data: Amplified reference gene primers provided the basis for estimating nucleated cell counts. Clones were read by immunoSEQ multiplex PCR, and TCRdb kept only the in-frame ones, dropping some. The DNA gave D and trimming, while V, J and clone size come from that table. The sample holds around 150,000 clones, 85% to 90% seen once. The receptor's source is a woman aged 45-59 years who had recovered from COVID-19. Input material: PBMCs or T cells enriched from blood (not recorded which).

The CDR3 coding sequence is TGTGCCAGCAGCTTAGCTAGCGGGGGGGCTTCCTTTAACTACGAGCAGTACTTC. This encodes CASSLASGGASFNYEQYF. This rearrangement joins TRBV7-2 to TRBJ2-7, with 11 bases lining up with TRBD2. The CDR3 has 18 residues. After removal of 0 bases from V and 3 bases from J, the junction contained 10 bases not matched to a gene. Germline V gene sequence: CDR1 SGHTA, CDR2 FQGNSA.